The entry that follows covers one T cell receptor beta chain sequence. The sample comes from a study of blood T cell repertoires in COVID-19. In the study overall: Researchers got acute and convalescent COVID-19 samples from the United States, Italy and Spain. PBMCs, B-cell-depleted T cells, or T cells were the source of the cDNA or gDNA that made up the material.

Authors' processing steps: Reference gene primer amplification gave estimated nucleated cell counts. Clones were sequenced by immunoSEQ multiplex PCR, and TCRdb holds only the in-frame ones, with some missing. The D gene and trimming were derived from the DNA, and the V and J assignments and clone size from that table. The sample lists fewer than 200,000 clones; approximately 81% were seen once. CDR1 is SGHTA and CDR2 is FQGTGA in the germline V gene. V was clipped by 5 bases and J by 9 bases, with 17 bases between them. The CDR3 length is 14 residues. The sequenced material came from peripheral blood. The sequence derives from a human donor with acute or convalescent COVID-19. The donor label of this sample is uncertain. The chain joins TRBV7-3 to TRBJ1-3; D uncertain. The CDR3 bases are TGTGCCAGCAGCCAAGCGCCGGGGAGAGGCACCATATATTTT. Amino acid sequence: CASSQAPGRGTIYF.